This TCR beta chain stems from a study of cytomegalovirus exposure and HLA in healthy donors. Study-level results: According to the study, roughly 160 TCR beta chains were cytomegalovirus-associated. Productive rates of about 87% or about 30% were seen for most TCR beta V segments in an earlier analysis.

Amplification used 60 Vbeta primers and 13 Jbeta primers. Using immunoSEQ multiplex PCR, the repertoire was profiled, and TCRdb retains in-frame clones only, with some absent. This table holds about 160,000 clones, more than 75% found once. This clone was counted a few times. The antigen remains undetermined. Within the sample, other DNA sequences also encode this same CDR3. The germline V gene encodes CDR1 MNHEY and CDR2 SMNVEV (reference sequence). The ends were cut back, 3 bases at V and 1 base at J, with 6 bases in the middle. The CDR3 extends over 13 amino acids. The TCR comes from a girl aged 10-17 years in good health and CMV-seropositive. Sequencing used PBMCs. V gene TRBV27 combines with J gene TRBJ1-1; no reliable D call. This chain's CDR3 is CASSFSGNTEAFF. DNA for the CDR3: TGTGCCAGCAGTTTCTCAGGGAACACTGAAGCTTTCTTT.